Listed below are T cell receptor beta chains from one sample, sequenced in a study of shared T cell receptors in the human thymus. Measured with immunoSEQ multiplex PCR; TCRdb has only the in-frame clones, and not every one. The top ten hold about 0.01% of the sample, which has some 700,000 clones, approximately 88% seen once. The same sample was also studied in work on human thymus T cells.

What was sequenced was thymocytes. These receptors originate from a boy less than two years old with a congenital heart defect. CDR3s include the opening cysteine and the closing phenylalanine or tryptophan. D genes are given only for firm matches. Not every row has a clone size; where given, it reads once, few, many or a size class.

clone_size j_call v_call d_call cdr3_nt cdr3_aa
NA TRBJ2-3 TRBV7-2 TRBD2 TGTGCCAGCAACGAGACTAGCGGGAGGCAGACGAGCACAGATACGCAGTATTTT CASNETSGRQTSTDTQYF
NA TRBJ2-7 TRBV7-2 NA TGTGCCAGCAGTTCTCTGGGTCAGCGGTACTCCTACGAGCAGTACTTC CASSSLGQRYSYEQYF
NA TRBJ1-2 TRBV15 TRBD1 TGTGCCACCAGCAGGGTATACCACAGGGACAGGCTAAACTATGGCTACACCTTC CATSRVYHRDRLNYGYTF
NA TRBJ1-5 TRBV28 TRBD1 TGTGCCAGCAGTTCTCCGGGACAGGGGCTCTATAGCAATCAGCCCCAGCATTTT CASSSPGQGLYSNQPQHF
NA TRBJ2-2 TRBV5-1 TRBD2 TGCGCCAGCAGCCCCGGAGCGGGAGGGAACACCGGGGAGCTGTTTTTT CASSPGAGGNTGELFF
NA TRBJ2-7 TRBV11-2 TRBD1 TGTGCCAGCAGCTTAGTACAGGGGCCCACCTACGAGCAGTACTTC CASSLVQGPTYEQYF
once TRBJ2-1 TRBV9 NA TGTGCCAGCAGCGTAGGTGTAGCGGAGGGGTACAATGAGCAGTTCTTC CASSVGVAEGYNEQFF
NA TRBJ2-7 TRBV21-1 NA TGTGCCAGCAGCAAGGCCGGGTCCCCCTCCTACGAGCAGTACTTC CASSKAGSPSYEQYF
NA TRBJ2-7 TRBV7-2 NA TGTGCCAGCAGCCCCCCCTACAGGTTCAGCTCCTACGAGCAGTACTTC CASSPPYRFSSYEQYF
NA TRBJ1-2 TRBV5-1 NA TGCGCCAGCAGATATGGGGGGGGGCAAAACTATGGCTACACCTTC CASRYGGGQNYGYTF
NA TRBJ2-1 TRBV15 NA TGTGCCACCAGCAGCCCCCCTGTCAATGAGCAGTTCTTC CATSSPPVNEQFF
NA TRBJ2-1 TRBV5-6 NA TGTGCCAGCAGCTCCGGGGGACTCGGCTCCTACAATGAGCAGTTCTTC CASSSGGLGSYNEQFF
NA TRBJ2-3 TRBV14 NA TGTGCCAGCAGGTCCGGGGATCAGATCACAGATACGCAGTATTTT CASRSGDQITDTQYF
NA TRBJ2-5 TRBV27 NA TGTGCCAGCACCCCCGGCATTCTAATAGCGGAAGGAGAGACCCAGTACTTC CASTPGILIAEGETQYF
NA TRBJ2-3 TRBV10-1 TRBD2 TGCGCCAGCAGTGAGTGGGGCGGCCCGAGCGGGAGTGTCACAGATACGCAGTATTTT CASSEWGGPSGSVTDTQYF
NA TRBJ2-1 TRBV14 TRBD2 TGTGCCAGCAGCCAAGACGGACTAGCGGGGGGGGACGATGAGCAGTTCTTC CASSQDGLAGGDDEQFF
NA TRBJ1-2 TRBV4-1 NA TGCGCCAGCAGCCAAGATCGGGTATTTCCCCCCTATGGCTACACCTTC CASSQDRVFPPYGYTF
NA TRBJ2-7 TRBV29-1 TRBD1 TGCAGCGTTGGGGACAGGGAACTCCCCAGGGGGGAGCAGTACTTC CSVGDRELPRGEQYF
NA TRBJ2-1 TRBV11-3 TRBD1 TGTGCCAGCAGCTTAGATCGAGTGACAGGGGATAATGAGCAGTTCTTC CASSLDRVTGDNEQFF
NA TRBJ1-6 TRBV30 NA TGTGCCTGGAGTGTAGGAGGGGCCTCCTATAATTCACCCCTCCACTTT CAWSVGGASYNSPLHF
NA TRBJ2-1 TRBV19 NA TGTGCCAGTAGTAAGGCCACGGGGAGCTCCTACAATGAGCAGTTCTTC CASSKATGSSYNEQFF
NA TRBJ2-7 TRBV5-4 NA TGTGCCAGCAGCTTGGGTCCGGGGATTAAGGACGAGCAGTACTTC CASSLGPGIKDEQYF
NA TRBJ2-2 TRBV11-2 TRBD2 TGTGCCAGACTCAAGGGGAACGGGAGGGCCTTCGGGGAGCTGTTTTTT CARLKGNGRAFGELFF
NA TRBJ2-1 TRBV4-2 TRBD2 TGTGCCAGCAGCCCGTTACTAGCGGGAGGGCCCTGGAGCTCCTACAATGAGCAGTTCTTC CASSPLLAGGPWSSYNEQFF
once TRBJ2-1 TRBV5-1 NA TGCGCCAGCAGCTTGGCCAGGGAAGACAGCCTCTCCTACAATGAGCAGTTCTTC CASSLAREDSLSYNEQFF
NA TRBJ2-3 TRBV5-4 TRBD2 TGTGCCAGCAGCCCCCCCCTAGCGGGACGGACAGATACGCAGTATTTT CASSPPLAGRTDTQYF
once TRBJ2-1 TRBV27 NA TGTGCCAGCAGTTGGGGTAGCGGCTATTCCTACAATGAGCAGTTCTTC CASSWGSGYSYNEQFF
NA TRBJ1-2 TRBV11-3 TRBD1 TGTGCCAGCAGCCCACCGGGACAGACGAACTATGGCTACACCTTC CASSPPGQTNYGYTF
NA TRBJ2-1 TRBV6-8 TRBD1 TGTGCCAGCAGTCCCGGACAGGGGCAGTTCTTC CASSPGQGQFF
NA TRBJ2-7 TRBV2 NA TGTGCCAGCAGGGAGCTGACTGGTGGCGTTCCAGAGACCTACGAGCAGTACTTC CASRELTGGVPETYEQYF
NA TRBJ2-7 TRBV19 NA TGTGCCAGTAGTATAAGACCAGGGTTTTACGAGCAGTACTTC CASSIRPGFYEQYF
NA TRBJ2-5 TRBV5-4 NA TGTGCCAGCAGCGGGGGACTCCAATCATCTCGGGAGACCCAGTACTTC CASSGGLQSSRETQYF
NA TRBJ2-2 TRBV4-3 TRBD2 TGCGCCAGCAGCCTCCGGGCCGGCGGGAGAGAAACCGGGGAGCTGTTTTTT CASSLRAGGRETGELFF
NA TRBJ2-7 TRBV4-1 NA TGCGCCAGCAGCCACCGGAGGGCGGGCTCCTACGAGCAGTACTTC CASSHRRAGSYEQYF
NA TRBJ2-7 TRBV28 TRBD2 TGTGCCAGCAGTTACAATCGGGGGGGCCGGGAGCAGTACTTC CASSYNRGGREQYF
NA TRBJ2-1 TRBV27 TRBD2 TGTGCCAGCACTGGACTAGCGGGAGAAAGTGTCAATGAGCAGTTCTTC CASTGLAGESVNEQFF
NA TRBJ1-2 TRBV13 TRBD1 TGTGCCACCAAGGGCAGGGGGAACTATGGCTACACCTTC CATKGRGNYGYTF
NA TRBJ1-5 TRBV21-1 NA TGTGCCAGCGGAAAGGGGGACAGCCTCAATCAGCCCCAGCATTTT CASGKGDSLNQPQHF